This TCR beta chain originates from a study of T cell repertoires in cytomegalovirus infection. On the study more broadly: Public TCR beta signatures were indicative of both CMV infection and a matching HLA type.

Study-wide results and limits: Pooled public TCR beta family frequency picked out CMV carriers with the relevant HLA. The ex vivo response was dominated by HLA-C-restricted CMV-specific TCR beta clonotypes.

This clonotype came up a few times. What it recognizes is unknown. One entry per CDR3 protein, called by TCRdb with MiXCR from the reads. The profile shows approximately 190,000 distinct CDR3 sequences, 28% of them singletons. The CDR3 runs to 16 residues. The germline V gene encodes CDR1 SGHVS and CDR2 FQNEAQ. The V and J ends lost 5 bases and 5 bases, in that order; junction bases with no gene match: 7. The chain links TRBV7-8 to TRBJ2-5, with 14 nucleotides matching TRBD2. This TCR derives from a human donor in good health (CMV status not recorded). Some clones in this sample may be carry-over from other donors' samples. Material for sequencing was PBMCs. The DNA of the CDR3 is TGTGCCAGCAGCGAAAGACTAGCGGGGGGGCTGGAGACCCAGTACTTC. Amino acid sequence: CASSERLAGGLETQYF.